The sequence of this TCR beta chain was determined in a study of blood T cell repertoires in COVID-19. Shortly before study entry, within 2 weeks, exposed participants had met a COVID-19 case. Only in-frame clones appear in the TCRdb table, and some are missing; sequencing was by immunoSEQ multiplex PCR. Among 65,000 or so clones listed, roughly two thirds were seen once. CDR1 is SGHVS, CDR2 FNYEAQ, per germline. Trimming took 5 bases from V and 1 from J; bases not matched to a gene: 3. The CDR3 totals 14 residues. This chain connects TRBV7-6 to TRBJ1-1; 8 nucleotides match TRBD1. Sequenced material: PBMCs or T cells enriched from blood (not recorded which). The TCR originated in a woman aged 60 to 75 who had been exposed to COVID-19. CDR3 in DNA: TGTGCCAGCAGCATCAGGGGGCAGAACACTGAAGCTTTCTTT. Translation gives CASSIRGQNTEAFF. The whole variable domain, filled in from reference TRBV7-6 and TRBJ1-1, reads GAGVSQSPRYKVTKRGQDVALRCDPISGHVSLYWYRQALGQGPEFLTYFNYEAQQDKSGLPNDRFSAERPEGSISTLTIQRTEQRDSAMYRCASSIRGQNTEAFFGQGTRLTVV.